Shown below are 24 T cell receptor beta chains from a single sample sequenced in a study of blood T cell repertoires in COVID-19. TCRdb keeps only in-frame clones here, not all; method: immunoSEQ multiplex PCR. The repertoire consists of approximately 240,000 clones, with approximately 80% occurring once and the leading ten covering roughly 4.6%. Sequenced: peripheral blood. All receptors come from a woman aged 55-69 years who had recovered from COVID-19.

The gene calls are TRBV4-1 and TRBJ2-1; 8 positions match TRBD1. The CDR3 runs to 15 residues. Germline V gives CDR1 MGHRA, CDR2 YSYEKL. V shed 7 bases, J shed 2 bases, and the junction held 7 bases outside the gene matches. CDR3 bases: TGCGCCAGCACGTCGACAGGGGCGGCCTACAATGAGCAGTTCTTC. This gives the protein CASTSTGAAYNEQFF.

The genes are TRBV30 and TRBJ1-1, with 7 bases lining up with TRBD1. The ends lost 1 base at V and 14 bases at J; junction bases unmatched: 7. This CDR3 is 11 amino acids long. The germline CDR1 and CDR2 sequences are GTSNPN and SVGIG (reference sequence). In nucleotides, the CDR3 is TGTGCCTGGAGTGAACAGGGGCACGAATTCTTT. Its translation: CAWSEQGHEFF.

V usage is TRBV5-1 and J usage is TRBJ2-3, with a possible D match to TRBD1 (6 bases). This CDR3 comprises 14 residues. Trimming took off 4 bases at V and 1 base at J, with 10 bases between the two ends. Per germline, CDR1 SGHRS and CDR2 YFSETQ. The CDR3 loop reads CASSRDTRTDTQYF. CDR3 DNA sequence: TGCGCCAGCAGCCGGGACACCCGCACAGATACGCAGTATTTT.

The chain joins TRBV7-2 to TRBJ2-5; TRBD2 matches at 9 bases. With 2 bases clipped from V and 5 bases from J, the junction kept 6 bases outside the gene matches. The CDR3 sequence is 15 residues long. Germline V gives CDR1 SGHTA, CDR2 FQGNSA. CDR3 loop: CASSLTAGGPETQYF. The CDR3, as DNA: TGTGCCAGCAGCTTAACGGCGGGGGGGCCTGAGACCCAGTACTTC.

V is TRBV30 and J is TRBJ1-2, with 7 bases that match TRBD1. The V gene's germline CDR1 is GTSNPN and CDR2 SVGIG (reference sequence). CDR3 length: 13 amino acids. The V segment lost 2 bases and the J segment 8 bases; nucleotides outside the gene matches: 8. CDR3 coding DNA: TGTGCCTGGAGTAGACAGGGAATAGGGGGCTACACCTTC. Encoded protein: CAWSRQGIGGYTF. The full variable domain, in which reference TRBV30 and TRBJ1-2 provide the parts outside the CDR3, is SQTIHQWPATLVQPVGSPLSLECTVEGTSNPNLYWYRQAAGRGLQLLFYSVGIGQISSEVPQNLSASRPQDRQFILSSKKLLLSDSGFYLCAWSRQGIGGYTFGSGTRLTVV.

V is TRBV30 and J is TRBJ2-7, with 8 nucleotides matching TRBD1. The CDR3 is 14 amino acids. The V gene end was trimmed by 2 bases and the J gene end by 6 bases; junction bases not matched to a gene: 9. In germline, CDR1 is GTSNPN, CDR2 SVGIG (reference sequence). CDR3 protein: CAWSLGQGQGEQYF. The CDR3 DNA follows: TGTGCCTGGAGTCTCGGACAGGGTCAAGGCGAGCAGTACTTC.

The V call is TRBV7-6, the J call TRBJ2-7, with 11 bases that match TRBD2. This CDR3 comprises 17 residues. Trimming removed 5 bases from V and 0 bases from J; junction bases left unmatched: 9. Germline values: CDR1 SGHVS, CDR2 FNYEAQ. The CDR3: CASSAPLLAGDSYEQYF. The CDR3 DNA sequence: TGTGCCAGCAGCGCTCCCCTACTAGCGGGGGACTCCTACGAGCAGTACTTC.

The rearrangement joins TRBV4-1 to TRBJ2-3; D gene ambiguous. CDR3 length equals 16 residues. Germline V gives CDR1 MGHRA, CDR2 YSYEKL. Trimming took off 2 bases at V and 6 bases at J, with 18 bases between the two ends. CDR3 bases: TGCGCCAGCAGCCAACTATTTGGGCGAGATCGCGATACGCAGTATTTT. This translates into CASSQLFGRDRDTQYF.

The genes are TRBV4-1 and TRBJ2-2, with D possibly matching TRBD2 (6 bases). CDR3 length: 17 residues. V was cut by 2 bases and J by 4 bases, with 17 bases left in between. The germline gives CDR1 MGHRA, CDR2 YSYEKL. CDR3 bases: TGCGCCAGCAGCCAATTCCCAGGTGGAGGGTCCACCGGGGAGCTGTTTTTT. Amino acid sequence: CASSQFPGGGSTGELFF.

This clone was seen a few times. The V call is TRBV2, the J call TRBJ1-2; 9 positions agree with TRBD1. J was trimmed by 5 bases and V by 6 bases; bases with no gene match: 7. CDR3 size: 14 residues. CDR1 is SNHLY, CDR2 FYNNEI, per germline. CDR3 DNA sequence: TGTGCCAGCAGACGACAGGGGGTAGGTTATGGCTACACCTTC. Its protein is CASRRQGVGYGYTF.

This chain links TRBV15 with TRBJ2-7, with D perhaps TRBD1 (5 bases). Between the trimmed V and J ends, which lost 1 base and 0 bases, there was a span of 10 bases. CDR1 and CDR2 (germline): LNHNV, YYDKDF (reference sequence). The CDR3 consists of 15 residues. CDR3 protein: CATSRGEGASYEQYF. In DNA form, the CDR3 reads TGTGCCACCAGCAGAGGGGAAGGGGCCTCCTACGAGCAGTACTTC.

J is TRBJ2-7 and V is TRBV10-1; 8 bases map to TRBD2. CDR3 length: 17 amino acids. The V gene's germline CDR1 is WNHNN and CDR2 SYGVQD (reference sequence). With 2 bases clipped from V and 4 bases from J, the junction kept 13 bases outside the gene matches. This CDR3 is CASSEAPSGGGPYEQYF. CDR3 DNA: TGCGCCAGCAGTGAGGCCCCCTCTGGCGGGGGGCCGTACGAGCAGTACTTC.

The chain recombines TRBV5-4 with TRBJ1-2; 8 bases are shared with TRBD1. The V and J ends lost 5 bases and 4 bases, in that order; junction bases with no gene match: 10. The germline gives CDR1 SGHNT, CDR2 YYREEE (reference sequence). The CDR3 is 15 amino acids. The CDR3 sequence is CASRDRVDAAYGYTF. The DNA of the CDR3 is TGTGCCAGCAGGGACAGGGTTGACGCCGCCTATGGCTACACCTTC. The variable domain in full, with the rest retrieved from reference TRBV5-4 and TRBJ1-2, is ETGVTQSPTHLIKTRGQQVTLRCSSQSGHNTVSWYQQALGQGPQFIFQYYREEENGRGNFPPRFSGLQFPNYSSELNVNALELDDSALYLCASRDRVDAAYGYTFGSGTRLTVV.

The chain employs TRBV2 and TRBJ1-3; 7 positions agree with TRBD1. Germline V CDR1 and CDR2: SNHLY, FYNNEI. V was pared by 7 bases and J by 4 bases, with 7 bases of the junction left unmatched. The length of the CDR3 is 14 residues. The CDR3 DNA follows: TGTGCCAGCATCGGGACAGATATAGGAAACACCATATATTTT. This translates into CASIGTDIGNTIYF.

This rearrangement joins TRBV19 to TRBJ2-5; 8 bases match TRBD2. This CDR3 has 16 residues. V lost 3 bases and J lost 2; bases outside the gene matches: 8. Germline CDR1 and CDR2: LNHDA and SQIVND (reference sequence). The CDR3 nucleotides read TGTGCCAGTAGTATTGGAGCGGGGGCCCCTCAAGAGACCCAGTACTTC. The encoded protein is CASSIGAGAPQETQYF.

This rearrangement joins TRBV4-1 to TRBJ1-5, with D possibly matching TRBD1 (5 bases). The CDR3 length is 15 residues. The V and J ends lost 0 bases and 0 bases respectively, with 6 bases between them. Germline CDR1 and CDR2: MGHRA and YSYEKL. CDR3 region: CASSQDQGSNQPQHF. The CDR3, as DNA: TGCGCCAGCAGCCAAGACCAGGGTAGCAATCAGCCCCAGCATTTT.

The rearrangement joins TRBV15 to TRBJ2-1; the match to TRBD1 covers 8 bases. This CDR3 comprises 17 residues. Germline CDR1 reads LNHNV; CDR2 reads YYDKDF (reference sequence). The trim removed 0 bases at V and 6 bases at J, leaving 10 bases unmatched. CDR3 sequence (DNA): TGTGCCACCAGCAGAGATGGACAGGGCGGTTTTTTCAATGAGCAGTTCTTC. This encodes CATSRDGQGGFFNEQFF.

This clone appeared once. DNA of the CDR3: TGTGCCACCAGCTTAAAGACAGAGACTAACTATGGCTACACCTTC. Translated: CATSLKTETNYGYTF. V gene TRBV15 combines with J gene TRBJ1-2, with D possibly TRBD1 on 5 matching bases. Germline V gene data show CDR1 as LNHNV and CDR2 as YYDKDF (reference sequence). V lost 5 bases and J lost 0, with 13 bases in between. The CDR3 totals 15 residues.

The gene calls are TRBV5-1 and TRBJ2-1; D gene unclear. The CDR3 has 14 amino acids. CDR1 is SGHRS and CDR2 is YFSETQ in the germline V gene. V lost 3 bases, J lost 0 bases, and 7 bases lay in between. The CDR3 loop reads CASSSSSSYNEQFF. The CDR3 DNA sequence: TGCGCCAGCAGCTCGTCTAGCTCCTACAATGAGCAGTTCTTC.

The chain employs TRBV6-2 or TRBV6-3 and TRBJ2-5, with no clear D. The CDR3 has 14 residues. V was pared by 5 bases and J by 2 bases, with 12 bases between. Germline V CDR1 and CDR2: MNHEY, SVGEGT. CDR3 region: CASSTRVVQETQYF. The CDR3 bases are TGTGCCAGCAGTACCCGGGTGGTACAAGAGACCCAGTACTTC.

This chain uses TRBV6-5 with TRBJ2-7, with 7 bases fitting TRBD1. CDR3 length: 13 amino acids. Germline CDR1 and CDR2: MNHEY and SVGAGI. V was pared by 6 bases and J by 5 bases, with 7 bases of the junction left unmatched. CDR3 sequence reads: CASRSLQGDEQYF. CDR3 sequence (DNA): TGTGCCAGCAGGAGCCTCCAGGGGGACGAGCAGTACTTC.

The chain's CDR3 is CASSQLAGQQETQYF. Written as DNA, the CDR3 is TGCGCCAGCAGCCAACTCGCGGGACAGCAAGAGACCCAGTACTTC. The chain combines TRBV4-1 with TRBJ2-5, with D maybe TRBD1 (7 bases). The V gene lost 2 bases and the J gene lost 2 bases, with 12 bases spanning the gap. The germline CDR1 and CDR2 sequences are MGHRA and YSYEKL. There are 15 residues in the CDR3.

This rearrangement joins TRBV11-2 to TRBJ2-7; no clear D. This CDR3 has 13 residues. The germline gives CDR1 SGHAT, CDR2 FQNNGV. The V gene lost 5 bases and the J gene lost 3 bases, with 11 bases spanning the gap. The CDR3 loop reads CASSREVYYEQYF. The CDR3 nucleotides read TGTGCCAGCAGCAGAGAGGTGTACTACGAGCAGTACTTC. Combining the CDR3 with reference TRBV11-2 and TRBJ2-7 gives the whole variable domain EAGVAQSPRYKIIEKRQSVAFWCNPISGHATLYWYQQILGQGPKLLIQFQNNGVVDDSQLPKDRFSAERLKGVDSTLKIQPAKLEDSAVYLCASSREVYYEQYFGPGTRLTVT.

The table lists this clone with a count of one. CDR3 nucleotides: TGTGCCAGCAGCTTGGATTTTTGGCGGGGGGCCCCGGAGACCCAGTACTTC. It specifies CASSLDFWRGAPETQYF. The rearrangement uses TRBV5-5 and TRBJ2-5; TRBD2 agrees at 8 bases. Germline CDR1 is SGHKS and CDR2 is YYEKEE (reference sequence). Trimming took 0 bases from V and 5 from J; bases not matched to a gene: 12. The CDR3 sequence is 17 residues long.